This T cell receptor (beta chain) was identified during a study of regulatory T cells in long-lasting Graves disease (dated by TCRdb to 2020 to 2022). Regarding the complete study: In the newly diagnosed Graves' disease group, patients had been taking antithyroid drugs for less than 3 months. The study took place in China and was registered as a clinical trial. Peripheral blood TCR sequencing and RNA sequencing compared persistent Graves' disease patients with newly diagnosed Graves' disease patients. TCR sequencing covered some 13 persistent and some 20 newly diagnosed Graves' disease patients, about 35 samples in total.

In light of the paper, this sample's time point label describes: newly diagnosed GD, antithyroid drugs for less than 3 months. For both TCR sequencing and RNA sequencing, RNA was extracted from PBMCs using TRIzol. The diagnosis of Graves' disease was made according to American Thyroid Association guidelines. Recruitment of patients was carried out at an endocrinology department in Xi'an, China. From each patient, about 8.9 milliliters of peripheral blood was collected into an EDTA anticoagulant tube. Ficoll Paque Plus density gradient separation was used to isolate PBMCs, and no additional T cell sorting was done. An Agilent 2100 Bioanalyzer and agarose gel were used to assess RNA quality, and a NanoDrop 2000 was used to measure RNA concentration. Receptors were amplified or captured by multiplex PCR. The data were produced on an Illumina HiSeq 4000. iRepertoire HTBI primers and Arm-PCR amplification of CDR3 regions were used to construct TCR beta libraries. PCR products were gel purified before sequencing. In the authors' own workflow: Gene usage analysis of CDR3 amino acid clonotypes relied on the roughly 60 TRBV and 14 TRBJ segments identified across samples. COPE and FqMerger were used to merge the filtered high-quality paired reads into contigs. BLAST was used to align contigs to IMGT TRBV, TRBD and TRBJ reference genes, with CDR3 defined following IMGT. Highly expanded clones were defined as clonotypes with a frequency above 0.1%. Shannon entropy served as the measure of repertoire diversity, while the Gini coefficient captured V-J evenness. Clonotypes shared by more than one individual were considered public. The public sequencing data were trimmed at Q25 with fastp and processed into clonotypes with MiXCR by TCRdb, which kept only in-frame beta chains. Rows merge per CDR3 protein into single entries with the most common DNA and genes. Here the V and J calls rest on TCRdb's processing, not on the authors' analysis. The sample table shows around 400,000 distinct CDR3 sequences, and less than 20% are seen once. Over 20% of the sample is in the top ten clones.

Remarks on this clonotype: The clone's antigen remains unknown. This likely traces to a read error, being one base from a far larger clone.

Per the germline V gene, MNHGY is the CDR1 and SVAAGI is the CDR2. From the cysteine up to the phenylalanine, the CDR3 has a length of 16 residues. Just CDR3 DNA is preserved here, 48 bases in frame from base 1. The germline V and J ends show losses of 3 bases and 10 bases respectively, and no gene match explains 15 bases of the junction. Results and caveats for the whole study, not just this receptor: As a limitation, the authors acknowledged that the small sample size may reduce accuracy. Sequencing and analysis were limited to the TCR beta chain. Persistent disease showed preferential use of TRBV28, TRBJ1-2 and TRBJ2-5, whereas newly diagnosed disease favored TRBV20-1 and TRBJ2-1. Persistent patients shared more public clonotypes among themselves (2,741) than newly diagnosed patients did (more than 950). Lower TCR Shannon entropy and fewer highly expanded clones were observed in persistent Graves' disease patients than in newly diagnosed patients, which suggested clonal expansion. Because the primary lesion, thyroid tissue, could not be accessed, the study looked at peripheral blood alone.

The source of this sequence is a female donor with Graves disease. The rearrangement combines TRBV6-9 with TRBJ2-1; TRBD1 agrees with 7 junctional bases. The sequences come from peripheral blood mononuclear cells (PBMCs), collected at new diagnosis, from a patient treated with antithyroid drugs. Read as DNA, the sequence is TGTGCCAGCAGTTACTCCGGGACAGAGTTTCCCTACGAGCAGTTCTTC. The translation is CASSYSGTEFPYEQFF.